The TCR beta chain described here comes from a study of neoadjuvant anti-PD-1 for oral cavity cancer. About the research overall: Around day 43, patients without progression received a fourth nivolumab dose before surgery.

PBMC libraries mostly used 450 to 600 ng of input genomic DNA, with six replicates per sample. Profiling relied on immunoSEQ multiplex PCR, and the TCRdb table lists in-frame clones only, not all of them. Here the sample spans about 13,000 clones, 67% being singletons. Time point meaning: after neoadjuvant nivolumab, at surgical resection. These oral cavity squamous cell carcinomas were HPV-negative and locally advanced. Blood cells were analyzed directly, without culture or expansion. The length of the CDR3 is 15 residues. Trimming left V 0 bases short and J 0 bases short, with 6 bases between. Germline CDR1 and CDR2: SGHNT and YENEEA.

The TCR comes from a person aged 40 to 85 with oral cavity squamous cell carcinoma. The chain has TRBV11-3 and TRBJ2-1; D is undetermined. Source: PBMCs, taken after nivolumab (anti-PD-1) treatment. For the CDR3, the DNA is TGTGCCAGCAGCTTAGATACGTCCTCCTACAATGAGCAGTTCTTC. This encodes CASSLDTSSYNEQFF.